This TCR beta chain was sequenced during a study of blood T cell repertoires in COVID-19. TCRdb keeps only in-frame clones here, not all; method: immunoSEQ multiplex PCR. The table has roughly 230,000 clones, roughly 80% seen once; the top ten hold more than 6%. The CDR3 runs 14 residues. With 6 bases clipped from V and 3 bases from J, the junction kept 5 bases outside the gene matches. The germline gives CDR1 SEHNR, CDR2 FQNEAQ (reference sequence). Sequenced input: peripheral blood. The genes are TRBV7-9 and TRBJ2-3; 8 bases map to TRBD2. This TCR was sampled from a woman aged 60-75 years with active or convalescent COVID-19. For the CDR3, the DNA is TGTGCCAGCAGACCGACTAGCGAAACAGATACGCAGTATTTT. It codes for CASRPTSETDTQYF.